This T cell receptor beta chain was retrieved from a study of post-analysis software for immune sequencing data. Study-level background: Relapsing-remitting, secondary progressive and progressive-relapsing multiple sclerosis courses were included.

Germline V lookup: CDR1 SGHRS, CDR2 YFSETQ. The CDR3 length is 14 residues. A remark on this clonotype: The antigen remains undetermined.

Included in the TCR beta cDNA libraries were unique molecular identifiers. Input of about 1 to 11 million T cells yielded hundreds of thousands of cDNA molecules. TCRdb re-called the PCR reads through MiXCR, storing one row per CDR3 protein. Seen here are hundreds of thousands of distinct CDR3 sequences, 25% to 30% observed once, and the top ten hold about 0.5%. Study-wide findings and caveats: Samples prepared in the same batch strongly co-clustered by F measure. Multiple sclerosis was associated with a significant reduction in normalized Chao1 diversity relative to controls. Higher frequency in patients than in controls was seen for roughly 5 TRBV segments, with TRBV5-6, TRBV5-1 and TRBV20-1 among them.

The sample comprised blood. This TCR derives from a girl aged 10 to 17 with multiple sclerosis. This sequence joins TRBV5-1 and TRBJ2-5, with TRBD1 matching over 7 bases. Gene TRBJ2-7 matches the end of the DNA better, so the J call may be wrong. The CDR3 sequence: CASSFGRGFSEQYF. The CDR3 nucleotides are TGCGCCAGCAGCTTCGGCAGGGGGTTCAGCGAGCAGTACTTC.